The TCR beta chain under discussion was sequenced for a study of blood T cells in healthy people across ages. A sample-barcoded 5' primer and a J-beta primer mix were used in a second PCR of roughly 7 to 11 cycles. MiXCR, applied by TCRdb to the 5' RACE reads, yields one record per CDR3 protein. The repertoire consists of about 1.5 million distinct CDR3 sequences, with 42% occurring once and the leading ten covering 7.9%. This TCR was recovered from a woman younger than 35 in good health. The sequencing sample was made of blood.

The CDR3 loop reads CSARDHQSSYNSPLHF. The CDR3 region has the DNA TGCAGTGCTAGAGATCACCAGAGCTCCTATAATTCACCCCTCCACTTT. V gene TRBV20-1 combines with J gene TRBJ1-6; unclear D gene. Trimming took off 0 bases at V and 0 bases at J, with 9 bases between the two ends. The CDR3 spans 16 residues. CDR1 is DFQATT, CDR2 SNEGSKA, per germline (reference sequence).